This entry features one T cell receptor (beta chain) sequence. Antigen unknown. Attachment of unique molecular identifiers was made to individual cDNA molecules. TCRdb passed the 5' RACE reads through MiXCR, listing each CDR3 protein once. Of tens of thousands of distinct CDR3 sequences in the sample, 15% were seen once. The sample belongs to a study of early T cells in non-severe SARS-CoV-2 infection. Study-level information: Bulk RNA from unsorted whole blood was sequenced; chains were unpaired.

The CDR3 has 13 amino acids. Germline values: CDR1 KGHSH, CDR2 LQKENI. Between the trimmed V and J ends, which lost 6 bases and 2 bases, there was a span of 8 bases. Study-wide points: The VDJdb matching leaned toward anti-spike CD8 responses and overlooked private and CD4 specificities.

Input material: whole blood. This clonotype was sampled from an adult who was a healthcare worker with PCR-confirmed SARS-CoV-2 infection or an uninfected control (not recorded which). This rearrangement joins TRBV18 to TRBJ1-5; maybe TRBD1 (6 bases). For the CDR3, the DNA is TGTGCCAGCTCGAGACAGGGCAATCAGCCCCAGCATTTT. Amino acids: CASSRQGNQPQHF.